A selection of T cell receptor beta chains follows, all from one sample in a study of T-cell reconstitution after alpha-beta-depleted transplantation in children. TCRdb reprocessed the PCR reads via MiXCR and lists one record per CDR3 protein. The table has over 150,000 distinct CDR3 sequences, over 5.5% seen once. This specimen was PBMCs from the stem cell graft donor, taken from the stem cell graft. Receptors originate from a human donor who donated a stem cell graft to a child with Wiskott-Aldrich syndrome. The CDR3 runs from the conserved cysteine through the conserved F or W. The D gene is left open where the match is weak. The size of a clone is reported for some rows only, either as once, few or many, or as a class for expanded clones.

v_gene: TRBV12-3/TRBV12-4; abundance: many; j_gene: TRBJ2-2; d_gene: .; CDR3aa: CASSSQVGGELFF; CDR3nt: TGTGCCAGCAGTTCCCAAGTTGGCGGGGAGCTGTTTTTT
v_gene: TRBV20-1; abundance: many; j_gene: TRBJ2-1; d_gene: TRBD2; CDR3aa: CSASRGVPRREGRDEQFF; CDR3nt: TGCAGTGCTAGCCGCGGGGTACCCCGGCGGGAGGGCCGGGATGAGCAGTTCTTC
v_gene: TRBV30; abundance: .; j_gene: TRBJ2-5; d_gene: TRBD2; CDR3aa: CAWTTGLAVLSTQYF; CDR3nt: TGTGCCTGGACGACGGGTCTAGCGGTCTTAAGCACCCAGTACTTC
v_gene: TRBV12-3/TRBV12-4; abundance: .; j_gene: TRBJ1-3; d_gene: .; CDR3aa: CASSLIVGRTGNTIYF; CDR3nt: TGTGCCAGCAGTTTAATTGTCGGGAGAACTGGAAACACCATATATTTT
v_gene: TRBV12-3/TRBV12-4; abundance: many; j_gene: TRBJ2-7; d_gene: .; CDR3aa: CASSLRGGEQYF; CDR3nt: TGTGCCAGCAGTTTACGGGGTGGCGAGCAGTACTTC
v_gene: TRBV19; abundance: .; j_gene: TRBJ1-1; d_gene: .; CDR3aa: CASSTKGEGLVEAFF; CDR3nt: TGTGCCAGTAGTACTAAGGGGGAGGGACTTGTAGAAGCTTTCTTT
v_gene: TRBV20-1; abundance: many; j_gene: TRBJ2-1; d_gene: .; CDR3aa: CSARGGLSDTIGEQFF; CDR3nt: TGCAGTGCTAGAGGGGGACTCTCCGATACAATCGGGGAGCAGTTCTTC
v_gene: TRBV5-1; abundance: many; j_gene: TRBJ2-3; d_gene: .; CDR3aa: CASSLESGDTQYF; CDR3nt: TGCGCCAGCAGCTTGGAATCCGGAGATACGCAGTATTTT
v_gene: TRBV29-1; abundance: many; j_gene: TRBJ1-1; d_gene: .; CDR3aa: CSVEEGAEEPWAFF; CDR3nt: TGCAGCGTTGAAGAAGGGGCCGAGGAGCCGTGGGCTTTCTTT
v_gene: TRBV7-7; abundance: .; j_gene: TRBJ1-1; d_gene: .; CDR3aa: CASSSRVSTEAFF; CDR3nt: TGTGCCAGCAGCTCTAGGGTGTCCACTGAAGCTTTCTTT
v_gene: TRBV5-8; abundance: many; j_gene: TRBJ1-5; d_gene: .; CDR3aa: CASRPRWTNQPQHF; CDR3nt: TGTGCCAGCAGGCCCCGCTGGACCAATCAGCCCCAGCATTTT
v_gene: TRBV7-9; abundance: few; j_gene: TRBJ2-7; d_gene: TRBD1; CDR3aa: CASSYWDSYEQYF; CDR3nt: TGTGCCAGCAGCTATTGGGACAGCTACGAGCAGTACTTC
v_gene: TRBV10-2; abundance: many; j_gene: TRBJ2-3; d_gene: .; CDR3aa: CASESATDTQYF; CDR3nt: TGCGCCAGCGAAAGCGCCACAGATACGCAGTATTTT
v_gene: TRBV2; abundance: many; j_gene: TRBJ2-5; d_gene: .; CDR3aa: CASSVGSGFGTQYF; CDR3nt: TGTGCCAGCAGTGTCGGATCGGGGTTTGGGACCCAGTACTTC
v_gene: TRBV6-1; abundance: many; j_gene: TRBJ2-7; d_gene: .; CDR3aa: CASSRSRSSYEQYF; CDR3nt: TGTGCCAGCAGTCGGTCTCGGAGCTCCTACGAGCAGTACTTC
v_gene: TRBV13; abundance: many; j_gene: TRBJ1-2; d_gene: TRBD1; CDR3aa: CASSGQGSNYGYTF; CDR3nt: TGTGCCAGCAGCGGACAGGGCTCCAACTATGGCTACACCTTC
v_gene: TRBV29-1; abundance: many; j_gene: TRBJ1-1; d_gene: .; CDR3aa: CSVGSGQNTEAFF; CDR3nt: TGCAGCGTTGGTTCGGGACAGAACACTGAAGCTTTCTTT
v_gene: TRBV6-4; abundance: many; j_gene: TRBJ2-1; d_gene: TRBD1; CDR3aa: CASSSLETGFPFGNNEQFF; CDR3nt: TGTGCCAGCAGCTCCCTTGAGACAGGGTTCCCCTTTGGAAACAATGAGCAGTTCTTC
v_gene: TRBV11-1; abundance: few; j_gene: TRBJ2-3; d_gene: TRBD2; CDR3aa: CASSTGLAGELFTDTQYF; CDR3nt: TGTGCCAGCAGCACCGGACTAGCGGGAGAATTGTTCACAGATACGCAGTATTTT
v_gene: TRBV7-9; abundance: many; j_gene: TRBJ1-1; d_gene: .; CDR3aa: CASSLAQGSTEAFF; CDR3nt: TGTGCCAGCAGCTTAGCCCAGGGCAGCACTGAAGCTTTCTTT
v_gene: TRBV10-3; abundance: many; j_gene: TRBJ1-2; d_gene: .; CDR3aa: CAISAAGTNYGYTF; CDR3nt: TGTGCCATCAGTGCGGCAGGGACTAACTATGGCTACACCTTC
v_gene: TRBV11-2; abundance: .; j_gene: TRBJ2-2; d_gene: TRBD2; CDR3aa: CASSAFPGLAGSHTGELFF; CDR3nt: TGTGCCAGCAGCGCCTTCCCGGGACTAGCGGGATCGCACACCGGGGAGCTGTTTTTT
v_gene: TRBV3-1; abundance: few; j_gene: TRBJ2-1; d_gene: TRBD2; CDR3aa: CASSPREGGRYNEQFF; CDR3nt: TGTGCCAGCAGCCCCCGGGAGGGGGGGCGCTACAATGAGCAGTTCTTC
v_gene: TRBV27; abundance: many; j_gene: TRBJ1-5; d_gene: .; CDR3aa: CASSTFGPNQPQHF; CDR3nt: TGTGCCAGCAGTACCTTCGGCCCCAATCAGCCCCAGCATTTT
v_gene: TRBV6-5; abundance: many; j_gene: TRBJ2-2; d_gene: .; CDR3aa: CASSYRRQVNELFF; CDR3nt: TGTGCCAGCAGTTACCGTCGGCAGGTTAATGAGCTGTTTTTT
v_gene: TRBV12-3/TRBV12-4; abundance: many; j_gene: TRBJ2-5; d_gene: .; CDR3aa: CASSLSGTWVQETQYF; CDR3nt: TGTGCCAGCAGTCTATCAGGGACCTGGGTCCAAGAGACCCAGTACTTC
v_gene: TRBV7-9; abundance: many; j_gene: TRBJ2-4; d_gene: TRBD1; CDR3aa: CASSLVDRGGIQYF; CDR3nt: TGTGCCAGCAGCTTAGTGGACAGGGGGGGGATTCAGTACTTC
v_gene: TRBV20-1; abundance: many; j_gene: TRBJ1-1; d_gene: TRBD1; CDR3aa: CSAPGQTNTEAFF; CDR3nt: TGCAGTGCGCCGGGACAGACGAACACTGAAGCTTTCTTT
v_gene: TRBV12-3/TRBV12-4; abundance: many; j_gene: TRBJ2-7; d_gene: .; CDR3aa: CASGLQDSYEQYF; CDR3nt: TGTGCCAGCGGCTTACAGGACTCCTACGAGCAGTACTTC
v_gene: TRBV29-1; abundance: many; j_gene: TRBJ2-1; d_gene: .; CDR3aa: CSVDPGGTQGFF; CDR3nt: TGCAGCGTTGACCCTGGGGGGACCCAGGGATTCTTC
v_gene: TRBV5-1; abundance: many; j_gene: TRBJ1-6; d_gene: .; CDR3aa: CASSTTTVDNSPLHF; CDR3nt: TGCGCCAGCAGCACAACGACAGTGGATAATTCACCCCTCCACTTT
v_gene: TRBV10-3; abundance: many; j_gene: TRBJ2-7; d_gene: .; CDR3aa: CAAGGLSYEQYF; CDR3nt: TGTGCTGCCGGAGGGTTGTCCTACGAGCAGTACTTC
v_gene: TRBV4-2; abundance: many; j_gene: TRBJ2-3; d_gene: TRBD2; CDR3aa: CASSSGQRGGRVDTQYF; CDR3nt: TGTGCCAGCAGCTCAGGTCAGCGGGGGGGCCGGGTAGATACGCAGTATTTT
v_gene: TRBV27; abundance: many; j_gene: TRBJ2-1; d_gene: TRBD1; CDR3aa: CASQTVTGANEQFF; CDR3nt: TGTGCCAGCCAAACCGTGACAGGGGCCAATGAGCAGTTCTTC
v_gene: TRBV15; abundance: .; j_gene: TRBJ1-5; d_gene: .; CDR3aa: CATSTNDGPQHF; CDR3nt: TGTGCCACCAGCACGAACGACGGGCCCCAGCATTTT
v_gene: TRBV20-1; abundance: many; j_gene: TRBJ1-4; d_gene: TRBD1; CDR3aa: CSALGQGSTNEKLFF; CDR3nt: TGCAGTGCGCTGGGACAGGGATCAACTAATGAAAAACTGTTTTTT
v_gene: TRBV11-2; abundance: .; j_gene: TRBJ2-1; d_gene: .; CDR3aa: CASSIPHEQFF; CDR3nt: TGTGCCAGCAGCATACCGCACGAGCAGTTCTTC
v_gene: TRBV24-1; abundance: many; j_gene: TRBJ2-2; d_gene: .; CDR3aa: CATSDLRRRGSTGELFF; CDR3nt: TGTGCCACCAGTGACCTTAGGCGAAGAGGGTCCACCGGGGAGCTGTTTTTT
v_gene: TRBV29-1; abundance: many; j_gene: TRBJ1-1; d_gene: TRBD1; CDR3aa: CSVRPRGGNTEAFF; CDR3nt: TGCAGCGTTCGCCCCAGGGGGGGGAACACTGAAGCTTTCTTT
v_gene: TRBV12-3/TRBV12-4; abundance: .; j_gene: TRBJ2-3; d_gene: .; CDR3aa: CASSPPRGTATSFTDTQYF; CDR3nt: TGTGCCAGCAGTCCGCCAAGGGGTACAGCAACCAGCTTCACAGATACGCAGTATTTT